Listed below are T cell receptor beta chains from one sample, sequenced in a study of cytomegalovirus exposure and HLA in healthy donors. Sequencing was performed with immunoSEQ multiplex PCR; in TCRdb, only in-frame clones are kept and a portion is missing. The sample has about 160,000 clones, about 80% seen once. The sequencing input was PBMCs. The receptors were sampled from a man in his forties or fifties in good health and CMV-seropositive. Each CDR3 is given with its conserved first and last residue. The D gene is left open where the match is weak. Size is stated for part of the rows, as once, few or many counts, or as a class when the clone is expanded.

V gene	J gene	D gene	CDR3 length	clone size	CDR3 protein	CDR3 DNA
TRBV30	TRBJ1-2	NA	13	NA	CAWGRGVNYGYTF	TGTGCCTGGGGCAGGGGCGTTAACTATGGCTACACCTTC
TRBV7-2	TRBJ2-5	TRBD1	17	NA	CASSLGSRGQWSETQYF	TGTGCCAGCAGCTTAGGATCGAGGGGGCAGTGGAGTGAGACCCAGTACTTC
TRBV19	TRBJ2-7	NA	14	once	CASSSLTTPGEQYF	TGTGCCAGTAGTAGCCTAACAACCCCGGGGGAGCAGTACTTC
TRBV6-5	TRBJ1-2	TRBD1	12	few	CASRPTGGAWTF	TGTGCCAGCAGGCCGACAGGGGGCGCTTGGACCTTC
TRBV19	TRBJ1-6	NA	15	few	CASSITQAYNSPLHF	TGTGCCAGTAGTATAACGCAGGCCTACAATTCACCCCTCCACTTT
TRBV19	TRBJ1-3	NA	17	NA	CASSIDFRQTSGNTIYF	TGTGCCAGTAGTATAGATTTTCGACAGACCTCTGGAAACACCATATATTTT
TRBV4-3	TRBJ1-2	NA	15	NA	CASSQAWTINYGYTF	TGCGCCAGCAGCCAAGCCTGGACAATTAACTATGGCTACACCTTC
TRBV19	TRBJ1-2	TRBD1	14	NA	CASRTDRSNYGYTF	TGTGCCAGTAGAACGGACAGGTCTAACTATGGCTACACCTTC
TRBV30	TRBJ2-7	TRBD1	15	NA	CAWSMQGADIYEQYF	TGTGCCTGGAGTATGCAGGGGGCGGATATTTACGAGCAGTACTTC
TRBV5-6	TRBJ2-3	NA	14	NA	CASSSGTPGDTQYF	TGTGCCAGCAGCTCCGGGACTCCAGGGGATACGCAGTATTTT
TRBV11-2	TRBJ2-1	NA	13	NA	CASSLVPFSEQFF	TGTGCCAGCAGCTTAGTCCCTTTTAGTGAGCAGTTCTTC
TRBV4-1	TRBJ1-5	NA	15	NA	CASSQDAGSERPQHF	TGCGCCAGCAGCCAAGACGCGGGTTCTGAGCGGCCCCAGCATTTT
TRBV4-3	TRBJ1-2	NA	15	NA	CASSQGLGTFYGYTF	TGCGCCAGCAGCCAAGGCCTTGGGACATTCTATGGCTACACCTTC
TRBV4-1	TRBJ2-1	TRBD1	15	NA	CASSQADRDHNEQFF	TGCGCCAGCAGCCAAGCGGACAGGGACCACAATGAGCAGTTCTTC
TRBV5-4	TRBJ1-5	NA	14	NA	CASSPGVDNQPQHF	TGTGCCAGCAGCCCGGGGGTTGACAATCAGCCCCAGCATTTT
TRBV7-9	TRBJ1-2	NA	14	NA	CASSPDSSNYGYTF	TGTGCCAGCAGCCCGGACAGCTCTAACTATGGCTACACCTTC
TRBV9	TRBJ2-1	TRBD2	20	NA	CASSVGLAGGIQSSYNEQFF	TGTGCCAGCAGCGTAGGGCTAGCGGGGGGGATCCAAAGCTCCTACAATGAGCAGTTCTTC
TRBV7-8	TRBJ1-5	TRBD1	14	NA	CASSSGTGNQPQHF	TGTGCCAGCAGCTCGGGGACAGGTAATCAGCCCCAGCATTTT
TRBV29-1	TRBJ1-4	TRBD1	15	NA	CSVAGTGAQNEKLFF	TGCAGCGTAGCCGGGACAGGGGCGCAAAATGAAAAACTGTTTTTT
TRBV5-6	TRBJ2-7	NA	15	NA	CASSLMWGRGYEQYF	TGTGCCAGCAGCTTGATGTGGGGGCGCGGGTACGAGCAGTACTTC
TRBV27	TRBJ2-7	TRBD1	17	NA	CASSLRQGASFAYEQYF	TGTGCCAGCAGTCTCCGACAGGGGGCTAGTTTTGCGTACGAGCAGTACTTC
TRBV28	TRBJ1-1	NA	13	NA	CASSLSGVTEAFF	TGTGCCAGCAGTTTATCAGGGGTCACTGAAGCTTTCTTT
TRBV5-6	TRBJ1-1	NA	13	few	CASSWFSDTEAFF	TGTGCCAGCAGCTGGTTTTCGGACACTGAAGCTTTCTTT
TRBV7-2	TRBJ2-1	NA	16	NA	CASSLPGESSYNEQFF	TGTGCCAGCAGCTTACCAGGGGAGAGCTCCTACAATGAGCAGTTCTTC
TRBV27	TRBJ2-5	TRBD2	15	NA	CASRAGTRGVETQYF	TGTGCCAGCAGAGCCGGGACTAGAGGGGTAGAGACCCAGTACTTC
TRBV14	TRBJ2-5	NA	15	few	CASSQVWDTKETQYF	TGTGCCAGCAGCCAAGTGTGGGACACAAAAGAGACCCAGTACTTC
TRBV6-1	TRBJ2-4	TRBD2	14	NA	CASSEGWEGNIQYF	TGTGCCAGCAGTGAAGGGTGGGAGGGAAACATTCAGTACTTC
TRBV7-8	TRBJ2-2	NA	14	once	CASSLTVVTGELFF	TGTGCCAGCAGCCTAACCGTAGTTACCGGGGAGCTGTTTTTT
TRBV27	TRBJ2-6	NA	21	NA	CASSLRIFPDIFGSGANVLTF	TGTGCCAGCAGTTTAAGGATTTTTCCGGACATCTTTGGCTCTGGGGCCAACGTCCTGACTTTC
TRBV11-2	TRBJ2-7	NA	12	NA	CASSLVSYEQYF	TGTGCCAGCAGCTTAGTGAGCTACGAGCAGTACTTC